A single T cell receptor beta chain is shown here with its context. This specimen belongs to a study of T cell responses to AZD1222 COVID-19 vaccine. Losses at the gene ends were 3 bases for V and 3 bases for J; bases not matched to a gene: 6. In germline, CDR1 is LNHDA, CDR2 SQIVND (reference sequence). This CDR3 is built from 16 residues. TCRdb keeps only in-frame clones here, not all; method: immunoSEQ multiplex PCR. This table has around 120,000 clones, around 90% appearing once. This TCR came from an adult who received the AZD1222 COVID-19 vaccine. Here the sequenced sample was peripheral blood, taken 28 days after the second AZD1222 dose. The chain recombines TRBV19 with TRBJ2-1; 9 nucleotides agree with TRBD2. CDR3 DNA: TGTGCCAGTAGTATCGAAGCGGGAGGCCGCTACAATGAGCAGTTCTTC. Its protein product is CASSIEAGGRYNEQFF.